Following are 16 T cell receptor beta chains from one sample sequenced in a study of blood T cell repertoires in COVID-19. Generated by immunoSEQ multiplex PCR, the TCRdb table keeps only in-frame clones and is missing some. The sample lists some 180,000 clones, 65% to 85% occurring once. The sample taken for sequencing was PBMCs or T cells enriched from blood (not recorded which). Receptor source: a woman under 40 who had been exposed to COVID-19.

The rearrangement links TRBV11-2 to TRBJ1-2; TRBD1 matches at 7 bases. The CDR3 loop spans 13 amino acids. Germline loops: CDR1 SGHAT, CDR2 FQNNGV. V dropped 7 bases and J dropped 4; count of bases not matched to a gene: 6. The CDR3 bases are TGTGCCAGCACAAACAGGGGCCCCTATGGCTACACCTTC. This encodes CASTNRGPYGYTF.

This clone was recorded a few times. The genes are TRBV5-8 and TRBJ1-3; 7 bases fit TRBD1. V lost 5 bases to trimming and J lost 2 bases; unmatched junction nucleotides: 7. Germline V gene data show CDR1 as SGHTS and CDR2 as YDEGEE. The CDR3 consists of 15 residues. The CDR3 nucleotides are TGTGCCAGCAGGAAGACAGGGTTAGCTGGAAACACCATATATTTT. This translates into CASRKTGLAGNTIYF.

The CDR3 nucleotides read TGTGCCAGCAGCCCCTCTCCGGGACAGGGGCGTCCTGAAGCTTTCTTT. This codes for CASSPSPGQGRPEAFF. This sequence joins TRBV25-1 and TRBJ1-1; 10 nucleotides line up with TRBD1. Germline trimming cut 6 bases from V and 6 bases from J; bases unmatched to any gene: 13. The CDR3 runs to 16 residues. Germline CDR1 reads MGHDK; CDR2 reads SYGVNS.

This chain links TRBV6-5 with TRBJ2-7, with TRBD1 identical over 8 bases. The V segment lost 0 bases and the J segment 3 bases; nucleotides outside the gene matches: 7. The germline CDR1 and CDR2 sequences are MNHEY and SVGAGI. The CDR3 loop spans 16 amino acids. The CDR3 reads CASSYSSPDRGYEQYF. The CDR3, as DNA: TGTGCCAGCAGTTACTCGAGCCCAGACAGGGGCTACGAGCAGTACTTC.

The rearrangement joins TRBV7-8 to TRBJ1-1; 9 nucleotides align to TRBD1. CDR1 is SGHVS and CDR2 is FQNEAQ in the germline V gene. The CDR3 contains 16 residues. J was trimmed by 5 bases and V by 5 bases; bases with no gene match: 12. CDR3 DNA: TGTGCCAGCAGCACCGGACAGGGGAGCGGACCGACTGAAGCTTTCTTT. Amino acids: CASSTGQGSGPTEAFF.

The CDR3 DNA is TGTGCCAGCAGCAAGCAGACAGGGAGAGAGACCCAGTACTTC. Amino acids: CASSKQTGRETQYF. V and J are TRBV3-1 (or the pseudogene TRBV3-2) and TRBJ2-5; 7 bases map to TRBD1. The trim removed 5 bases at V and 4 bases at J, leaving 7 bases unmatched. In germline, CDR1 is LGHDT, CDR2 YNNKEL (reference sequence). The CDR3 spans 14 residues.

This clone was counted a single time. Other DNA variants within this sample encode the same CDR3. The chain uses TRBV3-1 (or the pseudogene TRBV3-2) and TRBJ1-1; D ambiguous. The CDR3 loop spans 14 amino acids. Germline V gene lookup returns CDR1 LGHDT and CDR2 YNNKEL (reference sequence). V lost 6 bases, J lost 3 bases, and 14 bases lay in between. Here the CDR3 DNA reads TGTGCCAGCAGGCCGGCGGGAGGAGACACTGAAGCTTTCTTT. Amino acid sequence: CASRPAGGDTEAFF.

This sequence joins TRBV4-1 and TRBJ1-1, with D unclear. V was trimmed by 2 bases and J by 2 bases, leaving 9 bases between them. This CDR3 spans 14 amino acids. CDR1 and CDR2 (germline): MGHRA, YSYEKL. The CDR3 nucleotides read TGCGCCAGCAGCCAATTGGGAGGAAACACTGAAGCTTTCTTT. This sequence encodes CASSQLGGNTEAFF.

The rearrangement uses TRBV9 and TRBJ2-7, with D unclear. This CDR3 region has 14 residues. Germline lookup yields CDR1 SGDLS and CDR2 YYNGEE. The V gene lost 0 bases and the J gene lost 3 bases, with 10 bases spanning the gap. CDR3 sequence: CASSVGDQDYEQYF. CDR3 nucleotides: TGTGCCAGCAGCGTAGGAGACCAGGACTACGAGCAGTACTTC. The full variable domain, rest sourced from reference TRBV9 and TRBJ2-7, is DSGVTQTPKHLITATGQRVTLRCSPRSGDLSVYWYQQSLDQGLQFLIQYYNGEERAKGNILERFSAQQFPDLHSELNLSSLELGDSALYFCASSVGDQDYEQYFGPGTRLTVT.

The chain employs TRBV21-1 and TRBJ1-5; TRBD1 is the table's D call and was not checked against the DNA. TRBV21-1 is a documented pseudogene. The CDR3 covers 16 residues. The CDR3, as DNA: TGTGCCAGCAGCAAAGGGACAGGGGGTGGCAATCAGCCCCAGCATTTT. Its translation is CASSKGTGGGNQPQHF.

The chain's CDR3 is CASSLKTTLYQETQYF. In nucleotides, the CDR3 is TGTGCCAGCAGCTTAAAGACTACCTTGTACCAAGAGACCCAGTACTTC. The chain couples TRBV11-3 to TRBJ2-5; tentatively, D is TRBD2 (5 bases). This CDR3 is built from 16 residues. Germline V gene lookup returns CDR1 SGHNT and CDR2 YENEEA. V was cut by 2 bases and J by 0 bases, with 13 bases left in between.

This clone was detected only once. The chain couples TRBV9 to TRBJ2-2, with 8 nucleotides matching TRBD2. V trimming: 1 base; J trimming: 4 bases; junction bases outside the gene matches: 3. The CDR3 runs 15 residues. Germline CDR1 and CDR2: SGDLS and YYNGEE. CDR3 in DNA: TGTGCCAGCAGCGTATCGGGGGGGTCCACCGGGGAGCTGTTTTTT. It encodes CASSVSGGSTGELFF.

The gene calls are TRBV2 and TRBJ2-3; D is unclear. V was cut by 6 bases and J by 3 bases, with 7 bases left in between. There are 12 residues in the CDR3. CDR1 and CDR2 from the germline V gene are SNHLY and FYNNEI. This chain's CDR3 is CASRALTDTQYF. The CDR3 region has the DNA TGTGCCAGCAGGGCCCTTACAGATACGCAGTATTTT.

A few counts support this clone. The chain employs TRBV5-5 and TRBJ1-1; weak D call: TRBD1 (5 bases). CDR1 is SGHKS, CDR2 YYEKEE, per germline (reference sequence). V was clipped by 4 bases and J by 3 bases, with 10 bases between them. The CDR3 has 13 amino acids. In DNA, the CDR3 is TGTGCCAGCAGCCCCGGGGGGGACACTGAAGCTTTCTTT. Translated, it gives CASSPGGDTEAFF.

The rearrangement uses TRBV5-1 and TRBJ1-1; 9 bases match TRBD1. The germline V gene encodes CDR1 SGHRS and CDR2 YFSETQ. The CDR3 extends over 14 amino acids. With V trimmed by 4 bases and J by 11 bases, 12 bases remained unmatched. CDR3 residues: CASSEDRGSGLAFF. In DNA form, the CDR3 reads TGCGCCAGCAGCGAGGACAGGGGCTCTGGGTTGGCTTTCTTT.

This clone appeared a single time. The genes are TRBV5-4 and TRBJ2-7, with TRBD1 identical over 8 bases. V lost 0 bases, J lost 4 bases, and 3 bases stayed unmatched. Germline CDR1 SGHNT, CDR2 YYREEE (reference sequence). This CDR3 region has 14 residues. This CDR3 reads CASSLDRGWYEQYF. In nucleotides, the CDR3 is TGTGCCAGCAGCTTGGACAGGGGGTGGTACGAGCAGTACTTC.